The 8 T cell receptor beta chains in this list originate from one sample, sequenced in a study of T cells in Graves' hyperthyroidism and ophthalmopathy (dated by TCRdb to about 2019). Library construction relied on multiplex PCR. These reads were obtained on an Illumina HiSeq 2000. TCR beta CDR3 regions were amplified from RNA transcripts. A first-round RT-PCR of the TCR CDR3 used the HTBI primer set with the Qiagen OneStep RT-PCR kit. The public reads were reanalyzed by TCRdb: fastp trimming at Q25, MiXCR alignment, in-frame beta chains only. Entries are consolidated by CDR3 protein sequence, retaining the most common genes and DNA. The sample table holds 300,000 to 500,000 distinct CDR3 sequences, of which 15% were seen once. The ten largest clones represent approximately 29% of the sample. Sample: blood. The source is a young woman with Graves' hyperthyroidism.

The V call is TRBV29-1, the J call TRBJ2-7; tentatively, D is TRBD1 (5 bases). The CDR3 has 15 residues. The V gene lost 0 bases and the J gene lost 6 bases, with 18 bases spanning the gap. CDR1 and CDR2 (germline): SQVTM, ANQGSEA. CDR3 protein: CSVEDLTERRFEQYF. The CDR3 DNA is TGCAGCGTTGAAGATTTGACAGAGCGTCGATTCGAGCAGTACTTC.

The chain couples TRBV27 to TRBJ2-7, with 12 bases lining up with TRBD2. Germline values: CDR1 MNHEY, CDR2 SMNVEV (reference sequence). The J segment lost 3 bases and the V segment lost 7 bases, leaving 7 bases of the junction unmatched. There are 15 residues in the CDR3. In DNA form, the CDR3 reads TGTGCCAGCAAACCGACTAGCGGGAGTATCTACGAGCAGTACTTC. Residues: CASKPTSGSIYEQYF.

This clonotype appeared a few times. The chain is built from TRBV2 and TRBJ1-6, with 7 positions matching TRBD1. Germline values: CDR1 SNHLY, CDR2 FYNNEI. The ends lost 7 bases at V and 6 bases at J; junction bases unmatched: 6. CDR3 length: 14 amino acids. The DNA for the CDR3 is TGTGCCAGCACCCAGGACAGGTTTAATTCACCCCTCCACTTT. Its protein product is CASTQDRFNSPLHF.

The chain combines TRBV6-1 with TRBJ2-5; D may correspond to TRBD1 or TRBD2 (5 bases each). CDR1 is MNHNS and CDR2 is SASEGT in the germline V gene. V was pared by 6 bases and J by 5 bases, with 19 bases between. The CDR3 sequence is 15 residues long. The chain's CDR3 is CASRTRDPTAETQYF. The DNA of the CDR3 is TGTGCCAGCAGAACCCGGGACCCGACCGCCGAGACCCAGTACTTC.

This chain links TRBV29-1 with TRBJ2-7; perhaps TRBD1 as D (6 bases). With 7 bases removed from V and 4 bases from J, the gap between germline ends came to 26 bases. The CDR3 runs to 16 residues. Germline V lookup: CDR1 SQVTM, CDR2 ANQGSEA. The CDR3 nucleotides read TGCAGCGCCACGGGACAAGTTATAGCCGGGAAATACGAGCAGTACTTC. Translated, it gives CSATGQVIAGKYEQYF.

The gene calls are TRBV7-6 and TRBJ1-3; TRBD1 matches 8 bases. The junction had 3 bases not matched to a gene; V was cut back by 4 bases and J by 4 bases. The germline V gene has CDR1 SGHVS and CDR2 FNYEAQ. The CDR3 totals 14 residues. This chain's CDR3 is CASSWTGFGNTIYF. In nucleotides, the CDR3 is TGTGCCAGCAGCTGGACAGGGTTCGGAAACACCATATATTTT.

This clonotype came up many times. The rearrangement joins TRBV7-2 to TRBJ1-1; no clear D gene. This CDR3 comprises 14 residues. Germline values: CDR1 SGHTA, CDR2 FQGNSA. Trimming removed 1 base at V and 1 base at J, with 7 bases between. This CDR3 reads CASSLDWKNTEAFF. In DNA form, the CDR3 reads TGTGCCAGCAGCTTAGACTGGAAGAACACTGAAGCTTTCTTT.

This CDR3 reads CASSVVSGQETQYF. The CDR3 nucleotides read TGTGCCAGCAGCGTAGTGAGCGGCCAAGAGACCCAGTACTTC. This sequence joins TRBV9 and TRBJ2-5; TRBD2 might be the D (5 bases). This CDR3 contains 14 residues. V was cut by 0 bases and J by 1 base, with 7 bases left in between. Germline lookup yields CDR1 SGDLS and CDR2 YYNGEE.